This passage covers 5 T cell receptor beta chains from one sample sequenced in a study of graft-versus-host responses after intestinal transplantation. TCRdb's table, derived via immunoSEQ multiplex PCR, lists solely in-frame clones and lacks some. The repertoire holds 3,500 to 5,000 clones, around 75% seen once, with around 15% in the top ten. Intraepithelial plus lamina propria lymphocytes were released by processing graft tissue. The sample consisted of ileum tissue, taken around 340 days after intestinal transplantation. The receptors were gathered from a human patient who received an intestinal transplant, so some T cells may come from the graft donor.

V usage is TRBV2 and J usage is TRBJ1-2; tentatively, D is TRBD1 (6 bases). Germline V gene data show CDR1 as SNHLY and CDR2 as FYNNEI. Trimming removed 7 bases at V and 2 bases at J, with 11 bases between. This CDR3 comprises 13 residues. The DNA of the CDR3 is TGTGCCAGCACAGGGGAGGGGAACTATGGCTACACCTTC. It is translated as CASTGEGNYGYTF.

V and J are TRBV27 and TRBJ2-7, with D possibly TRBD2 on 6 matching bases. This CDR3 comprises 14 residues. The V gene lost 8 bases and the J gene lost 3 bases, with 17 bases spanning the gap. Germline CDR1 and CDR2: MNHEY and SMNVEV (reference sequence). The CDR3 DNA follows: TGTGCCAGCCCGCCGCGGGACGGCTGCTACGAGCAGTACTTC. Translated, it gives CASPPRDGCYEQYF.

V and J are TRBV5-1 and TRBJ2-2; D possibly corresponds to TRBD2 (6 bases). The V and J ends lost 3 bases and 0 bases respectively, with 9 bases between them. The CDR3 extends over 15 amino acids. In germline, CDR1 is SGHRS, CDR2 YFSETQ. The CDR3 loop reads CASSWAGTNTGELFF. As DNA, the CDR3 is TGCGCCAGCAGCTGGGCGGGAACGAACACCGGGGAGCTGTTTTTT.

The chain joins TRBV5-1 to TRBJ2-5; 8 bases map to TRBD1. Germline V lookup: CDR1 SGHRS, CDR2 YFSETQ. The J segment lost 5 bases and the V segment lost 4 bases, leaving 7 bases of the junction unmatched. CDR3 length equals 14 residues. The CDR3 protein is CASSTGQGRETQYF. The DNA for the CDR3 is TGCGCCAGCAGCACCGGACAGGGCCGGGAGACCCAGTACTTC.

The chain joins TRBV7-3 to TRBJ1-5; no clear D. The V gene lost 2 bases and the J gene lost 6 bases, with 8 bases spanning the gap. Germline V gives CDR1 SGHTA, CDR2 FQGTGA. This CDR3 spans 13 amino acids. The CDR3 DNA reads TGTGCCAGCAGCTTACGCGGTGGTCAGCCCCAGCATTTT. Its protein is CASSLRGGQPQHF.